One sample yielded the 13 T cell receptor beta chains listed below, sequenced in a study of T cell repertoires in cytomegalovirus infection. TCRdb re-analysed the reads in MiXCR, keeping a single row per CDR3 protein. Of approximately 1,000,000 distinct CDR3 sequences listed, about a third were seen once; the top ten hold roughly an eighth. The antigens these receptors bind are not known. The specimen was cultured CD8+ T cells from PBMCs, collected from culture after CMV antigen stimulation. The receptors come from a human donor in good health (CMV status not recorded). Some clones in this sample may be carry-over from other donors' samples.

The V gene is TRBV6-1, the J gene TRBJ2-5, with 7 bases matching TRBD2. The germline CDR1 and CDR2 sequences are MNHNS and SASEGT. CDR3 size: 16 residues. V was pared by 0 bases and J by 3 bases, with 7 bases of the junction left unmatched. The CDR3 DNA reads as TGTGCCAGCAGTGAAGCGGGAGGGGCTGGGGAAGAGACCCAGTACTTC. Its translation is CASSEAGGAGEETQYF.

In this sample, this clonotype turned up a few times. The CDR3 is CASSRSGGDADTQYF. The CDR3, as DNA: TGTGCCAGCAGCCGGAGCGGGGGGGACGCAGATACGCAGTATTTT. V and J are TRBV7-6 and TRBJ2-3; TRBD2 matches 10 bases. The CDR3 runs 15 residues. CDR1 SGHVS and CDR2 FNYEAQ come from the germline V gene. Trimming at V came to 5 bases and at J to 4 bases, leaving 6 bases not matched to a gene.

This clonotype has only one observation. A much bigger clone sits one base away, suggesting this may be a read error. The chain links TRBV7-2 to TRBJ2-1; D perhaps matches TRBD1 (6 bases). From germline, CDR1 is SGHTA and CDR2 FQGNSA. This CDR3 region has 12 residues. Deletions cut 5 bases from V and 11 bases from J, with 13 bases between. Here the CDR3 DNA reads TGTGCCAGCAGCAAGGGGACAAATAAGCAGTTCTTC. Amino acid sequence: CASSKGTNKQFF.

This clonotype was detected ten times or more. The J gene is TRBJ1-1, the V gene TRBV7-6; D might be TRBD1 (6 bases). The V gene's germline CDR1 is SGHVS and CDR2 FNYEAQ. This CDR3 has 15 amino acids. Trimming stripped 5 bases from V and 2 bases from J, with 15 bases between. The CDR3 DNA sequence: TGTGCCAGCAGCCTCTCTCGAGGGGGTAACACTGAAGCTTTCTTT. Translating it yields CASSLSRGGNTEAFF.

This clonotype showed up just a few times. The rearrangement links TRBV24-1 to TRBJ2-1, with D perhaps matching TRBD2 (6 bases). This CDR3 comprises 13 residues. Germline V gene sequence: CDR1 KGHDR, CDR2 SFDVKD. With 3 bases removed from V and 10 bases from J, the gap between germline ends came to 12 bases. Here the CDR3 DNA reads TGTGCCACCAGTGATCCTAGTGCGGGGGAGCAGTTCTTC. This encodes CATSDPSAGEQFF.

There are many counts of this clonotype. The gene calls are TRBV7-2 and TRBJ2-7, with a possible D match to TRBD1 (6 bases). Germline assignment: CDR1 SGHTA and CDR2 FQGNSA. V dropped 2 bases and J dropped 6 bases, with 11 bases sitting between them. The CDR3 consists of 13 residues. The CDR3 protein is CASSLSTGTEQYV. CDR3 sequence (DNA): TGTGCCAGCAGCTTATCCACAGGGACCGAGCAGTACGTC.

This clonotype was seen only a few times. The CDR3 nucleotides read TGTGCCACCATAGCGGGGGCGAGCACCGGGGAGCTGTTTTTT. Its protein is CATIAGASTGELFF. This chain joins TRBV12-3 or TRBV12-4 and TRBJ2-2, with 9 bases that match TRBD2. CDR3 length: 14 residues. J was trimmed by 4 bases and V by 10 bases; bases with no gene match: 7.

This clonotype was seen repeatedly, ten times or more. V gene TRBV7-9 combines with J gene TRBJ2-5, with D uncertain. CDR1 is SEHNR and CDR2 is FQNEAQ in the germline V gene (reference sequence). The CDR3 runs 13 residues. V lost 2 bases and J 2 bases, leaving 6 bases between the germline ends. The CDR3 region has the DNA TGTGCCAGCAGCTTACCAGGTCAAGAGACCCAGTACTTC. Translated, it gives CASSLPGQETQYF.

This rearrangement joins TRBV4-1 to TRBJ2-5, with D maybe TRBD2 (6 bases). Trimming shortened V by 3 bases and J by 3 bases, and 14 bases separated the two germline ends. In germline, CDR1 is MGHRA, CDR2 YSYEKL. The CDR3 is 15 amino acids. The CDR3, as DNA: TGCGCCAGCAGCCAGGGTGGGGGGTTGGAAGAGACCCAGTACTTC. Encoded protein: CASSQGGGLEETQYF.

The J gene is TRBJ2-1, the V gene TRBV27; D not certain. The germline V gene has CDR1 MNHEY and CDR2 SMNVEV (reference sequence). V lost 0 bases and J 3 bases, leaving 12 bases between the germline ends. This CDR3 contains 16 residues. CDR3 nucleotides: TGTGCCAGCAGTTTATCTAGCCGCCCCATCTACAATGAGCAGTTCTTC. Protein product: CASSLSSRPIYNEQFF.

The J gene is TRBJ1-1, the V gene TRBV6-8; D is perhaps TRBD1 (5 bases). Trimming stripped 7 bases from V and 1 base from J, with 10 bases between. Germline CDR1 is MNHGY and CDR2 is SAAAGT. CDR3 size: 13 residues. This chain's CDR3 is CASKRQTNTEAFF. The CDR3 nucleotides read TGTGCCAGCAAAAGACAGACGAACACTGAAGCTTTCTTT.

This clonotype was seen a single time. In nucleotides, the CDR3 is TGCGCCAGCAGCCAAGGCTTTCCAGGCGCTTATAGGGGAGATTCACCCCTCCACTTT. Amino acids: CASSQGFPGAYRGDSPLHF. The chain is built from TRBV4-1 and TRBJ1-6, with D possibly TRBD1 on 5 matching bases. The CDR3 is 19 amino acids. Trimming shortened V by 1 base and J by 8 bases, and 24 bases separated the two germline ends. CDR1 MGHRA and CDR2 YSYEKL come from the germline V gene.

The CDR3, as DNA: TGTGCCAGCACTCTCCTGGACAGGGCTGCCTATGGCTACACCTTC. Amino acid sequence: CASTLLDRAAYGYTF. The chain combines TRBV6-1 with TRBJ1-2, with 8 bases aligning to TRBD1. The CDR3 runs to 15 residues. J gave up 4 bases and V 7 bases, and 11 bases lay outside the gene matches. CDR1 MNHNS and CDR2 SASEGT come from the germline V gene.